The present T cell receptor beta chain was sequenced within a study of blood T cell repertoires in COVID-19. Libraries were prepared by immunoSEQ multiplex PCR; TCRdb keeps only in-frame clonotypes and omits some of them. The sample has 200,000 or so clones; approximately 84% are singletons. CDR1 and CDR2 (germline): GTSNPN, SVGIG (reference sequence). The CDR3 loop spans 12 amino acids. V lost 5 bases and J lost 0, with 6 bases in between. The specimen was peripheral blood. The chain uses TRBV30 and TRBJ2-3; D uncertain. This receptor was identified in a human donor with acute or convalescent COVID-19. The donor label of this sample is uncertain. CDR3 nucleotide sequence: TGTGCCTGGGGTCCTAGCACAGATACGCAGTATTTT. This codes for CAWGPSTDTQYF.